This TCR beta chain was sequenced during a study of siplizumab effects on memory and regulatory T cells. This clone was recorded only once. Assay: immunoSEQ multiplex PCR; the TCRdb copy retains only in-frame clones and omits some. The sample lists around 99,000 clones, 92% occurring once. This TCR was recovered from a human donor in good health. Sequenced: Tregs sorted from blood.

Here the CDR3 reads CASSLGHLHGYTF. The CDR3 bases are TGCGCCAGCAGCTTGGGTCATCTCCATGGCTACACCTTC. The chain joins TRBV5-1 to TRBJ1-2; D is undetermined. Germline CDR1 is SGHRS and CDR2 is YFSETQ. The CDR3 consists of 13 residues. V was cut by 0 bases and J by 6 bases, with 9 bases left in between.